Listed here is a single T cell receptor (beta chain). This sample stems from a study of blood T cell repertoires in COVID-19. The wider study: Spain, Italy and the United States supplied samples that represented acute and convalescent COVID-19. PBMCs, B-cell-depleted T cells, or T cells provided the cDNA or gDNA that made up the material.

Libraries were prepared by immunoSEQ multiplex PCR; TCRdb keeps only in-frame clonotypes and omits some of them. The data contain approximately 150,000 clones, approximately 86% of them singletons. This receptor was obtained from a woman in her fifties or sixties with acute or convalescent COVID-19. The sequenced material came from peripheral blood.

In nucleotides, the CDR3 is TGCGCCAGCAGTGAGTCGTGGCGGGAGGCCTCGGGAGATACGCAGTATTTT. Its translation is CASSESWREASGDTQYF. This sequence joins TRBV10-1 and TRBJ2-3; TRBD2 agrees at 8 bases. There are 17 residues in the CDR3. Per germline, CDR1 WNHNN and CDR2 SYGVQD (reference sequence). V was pared by 0 bases and J by 5 bases, with 10 bases of the junction left unmatched.